These 30 T cell receptor beta chains were sequenced from one sample in a study of blood T cell repertoires in COVID-19. Only in-frame clones appear in the TCRdb table, and some are missing; sequencing was by immunoSEQ multiplex PCR. The repertoire holds 55,000 to 75,000 clones, with about 86% as singletons. The sample taken for sequencing was peripheral blood. The source is a man aged 45 to 65 with acute or convalescent COVID-19.

The V and J genes are TRBV7-2 and TRBJ2-5, with 11 bases aligning to TRBD2. Germline loops: CDR1 SGHTA, CDR2 FQGNSA. V lost 1 base to trimming and J lost 5 bases; unmatched junction nucleotides: 15. This CDR3 region has 19 residues. The chain's CDR3 is CASSLVSVGLAGGRETQYF. The DNA of the CDR3 is TGTGCCAGCAGCTTAGTATCAGTAGGGCTAGCGGGGGGCCGGGAGACCCAGTACTTC.

The CDR3 here is CASSFQGTSGNNEQFF. For the CDR3, the DNA is TGTGCCAGCAGCTTCCAGGGTACTAGCGGGAACAATGAGCAGTTCTTC. The V call is TRBV7-2, the J call TRBJ2-1, with TRBD2 matching over 10 bases. With V trimmed by 3 bases and J by 5 bases, 7 bases remained unmatched. The CDR3 spans 16 residues. The germline V gene encodes CDR1 SGHTA and CDR2 FQGNSA.

This chain connects TRBV5-1 to TRBJ2-3, with TRBD2 matching 7 bases. Germline trimming cut 3 bases from V and 4 bases from J; bases unmatched to any gene: 8. This CDR3 spans 15 amino acids. From germline, CDR1 is SGHRS and CDR2 YFSETQ. The CDR3 here is CASSSPREGPDTQYF. As DNA, the CDR3 is TGCGCCAGCAGCTCCCCAAGGGAGGGTCCAGATACGCAGTATTTT.

This chain uses TRBV7-8 with TRBJ2-7; 9 positions match TRBD2. From germline, CDR1 is SGHVS and CDR2 FQNEAQ. CDR3 size: 15 residues. V shed 1 base, J shed 4 bases, and the junction held 5 bases outside the gene matches. The CDR3 DNA sequence: TGTGCCAGCAGCTTAGAGGGAGCGGGAGGTTACGAGCAGTACTTC. It yields the protein CASSLEGAGGYEQYF.

The rearrangement uses TRBV9 and TRBJ1-1; no clear D gene. The CDR3 length is 13 residues. Germline CDR1 is SGDLS and CDR2 is YYNGEE. V dropped 6 bases and J dropped 5 bases, with 14 bases sitting between them. For the CDR3, the DNA is TGTGCCAGCACCCCCGAGGGTTCGACTGAAGCTTTCTTT. This translates into CASTPEGSTEAFF. Filled out from reference TRBV9 and TRBJ1-1, the complete variable domain reads DSGVTQTPKHLITATGQRVTLRCSPRSGDLSVYWYQQSLDQGLQFLIQYYNGEERAKGNILERFSAQQFPDLHSELNLSSLELGDSALYFCASTPEGSTEAFFGQGTRLTVV.

V and J are TRBV19 and TRBJ1-5; 7 nucleotides agree with TRBD1. The CDR3 sequence is 15 residues long. V was clipped by 4 bases and J by 2 bases; unmatched bases: 5. Germline values: CDR1 LNHDA, CDR2 SQIVND (reference sequence). The CDR3 loop reads CASSRGGGGNQPQHF. CDR3 DNA: TGTGCCAGTAGTAGAGGGGGCGGAGGCAATCAGCCCCAGCATTTT.

The CDR3 loop reads CASSPQGGETQYF. The DNA of the CDR3 is TGTGCCAGCAGCCCCCAGGGGGGAGAGACCCAGTACTTC. The J gene is TRBJ2-5, the V gene TRBV7-3, with D perhaps TRBD1 (7 bases). Looked up from germline, CDR1 is SGHTA and CDR2 is FQGTGA. CDR3 size: 13 residues. V was pared by 5 bases and J by 4 bases, with 11 bases between. The full variable domain, its missing parts supplied by reference TRBV7-3 and TRBJ2-5, is GAGVSQTPSNKVTEKGKYVELRCDPISGHTALYWYRQSLGQGPEFLIYFQGTGAADDSGLPNDRFFAVRPEGSVSTLKIQRTERGDSAVYLCASSPQGGETQYFGPGTRLLVL.

The J gene is TRBJ1-2, the V gene TRBV30, with D possibly matching TRBD1 (5 bases). This CDR3 has 14 amino acids. Trimming cost V 3 bases and J 6 bases, with 17 bases left between them. Germline V CDR1 and CDR2: GTSNPN, SVGIG (reference sequence). CDR3 loop: CAWRPPGLRNGYTF. The CDR3 bases are TGTGCCTGGAGGCCCCCAGGGCTAAGGAATGGCTACACCTTC.

DNA for the CDR3: TGCGCCAGCAGTGAGTCCGGGTCCCTCTCCGATACGCAGTATTTT. Translation: CASSESGSLSDTQYF. This rearrangement joins TRBV10-1 to TRBJ2-3; no reliable D call. CDR3 length equals 15 residues. V was pared by 0 bases and J by 6 bases, with 13 bases between. Germline CDR1 WNHNN, CDR2 SYGVQD (reference sequence).

V is TRBV12-3 or TRBV12-4 and J is TRBJ1-2, with D maybe TRBD1 (5 bases). The CDR3 is 13 amino acids. V was trimmed by 4 bases and J by 1 base, leaving 7 bases between them. This CDR3 is CASSSQGNYGYTF. DNA of the CDR3: TGTGCCAGCAGTTCTCAGGGTAACTATGGCTACACCTTC.

This chain links TRBV6-4 with TRBJ1-3; no clear D gene. V was trimmed by 6 bases and J by 0 bases, leaving 9 bases between them. The germline V gene encodes CDR1 MRHNA and CDR2 SNTAGT. CDR3 length equals 14 residues. CDR3 sequence: CASRKQHSGNTIYF. For the CDR3, the DNA is TGTGCCAGCAGGAAACAACACTCTGGAAACACCATATATTTT.

The chain couples TRBV6-5 to TRBJ1-6, with D perhaps matching TRBD1 (6 bases). The V end lost 7 bases, the J end lost 7 bases, and 14 bases lay between the germline ends. The CDR3 is 14 amino acids. Germline V CDR1 and CDR2: MNHEY, SVGAGI. The CDR3 spells CASTDRSPNSPLHF. In DNA, the CDR3 is TGTGCCAGCACAGACAGGTCCCCCAATTCACCCCTCCACTTT.

CDR3 DNA: TGTGCCAGCAGCTTCCTTGGCAGCTCTGGAAACACCATATATTTT. It is translated as CASSFLGSSGNTIYF. This chain joins TRBV5-6 and TRBJ1-3; no definite D call. The CDR3 length is 15 residues. The V gene's germline CDR1 is SGHDT and CDR2 YYEEEE. V shed 2 bases and J shed 0 bases, with 9 bases lying between them.

This clone was found once. The chain recombines TRBV6-5 with TRBJ1-6; D is perhaps TRBD1 (5 bases). This CDR3 has 13 amino acids. The V gene lost 6 bases and the J gene lost 6 bases, with 9 bases spanning the gap. Germline assignment: CDR1 MNHEY and CDR2 SVGAGI. The DNA of the CDR3 is TGTGCCAGCAGGAGACAGACTAATTCACCCCTCCACTTT. Protein product: CASRRQTNSPLHF.

The table lists this clone with a count of one. The J gene is TRBJ1-1, the V gene TRBV13, with D uncertain. The CDR3 has 13 residues. The ends were cut back, 1 base at V and 5 bases at J, with 8 bases in the middle. Germline CDR1 PRHDT, CDR2 FYEKMQ (reference sequence). CDR3 coding DNA: TGTGCCAGCAGCTTAGTCGTTATGACTGAAGCTTTCTTT. Translated, it gives CASSLVVMTEAFF. Supplemented by reference TRBV13 and TRBJ1-1, the full variable domain reads AAGVIQSPRHLIKEKRETATLKCYPIPRHDTVYWYQQGPGQDPQFLISFYEKMQSDKGSIPDRFSAQQFSDYHSELNMSSLELGDSALYFCASSLVVMTEAFFGQGTRLTVV.

This chain uses TRBV7-3 with TRBJ2-3; 13 bases align to TRBD2. The V segment lost 4 bases and the J segment 4 bases; nucleotides outside the gene matches: 8. Germline CDR1 and CDR2: SGHTA and FQGTGA. This CDR3 has 17 residues. In nucleotides, the CDR3 is TGTGCCAGCAGCTCCGGGACTAGCGGGAAGGCAGCAGATACGCAGTATTTT. It translates to CASSSGTSGKAADTQYF.

The chain is built from TRBV11-3 and TRBJ2-4, with TRBD2 matching 15 bases. CDR1 and CDR2 (germline): SGHNT, YENEEA. V lost 6 bases to trimming and J lost 3 bases; unmatched junction nucleotides: 15. The CDR3 runs 20 residues. The CDR3 protein is CASRKIGLAGGAEDKNIQYF. Here the CDR3 DNA reads TGTGCCAGCAGAAAAATCGGACTAGCGGGGGGGGCTGAGGACAAAAACATTCAGTACTTC.

This clone was seen just once. The gene calls are TRBV12-3 or TRBV12-4 and TRBJ2-5; a possible D gene is TRBD2 (6 bases). Trimming took off 6 bases at V and 3 bases at J, with 11 bases between the two ends. The CDR3 extends over 13 amino acids. In nucleotides, the CDR3 is TGTGCCAGCAGCGGGAGAGATGAAGAGACCCAGTACTTC. The encoded protein is CASSGRDEETQYF.

The chain employs TRBV10-3 and TRBJ2-7, with 8 bases identical to TRBD2. Germline V CDR1 and CDR2: ENHRY, SYGVKD. V lost 9 bases to trimming and J lost 7 bases; unmatched junction nucleotides: 11. The CDR3 has 13 amino acids. Written as DNA, the CDR3 is TGTGCCATTCCCGGGACTAGTCCTGGTGAGCAGTACTTC. Its protein product is CAIPGTSPGEQYF.

This chain joins TRBV27 and TRBJ1-2; 9 nucleotides align to TRBD1. Germline CDR1 is MNHEY and CDR2 is SMNVEV (reference sequence). The CDR3 covers 14 residues. V was clipped by 8 bases and J by 6 bases; unmatched bases: 10. This chain's CDR3 is CASRQGDRVHGYTF. The CDR3 region has the DNA TGTGCCAGCCGCCAGGGGGACAGGGTCCATGGCTACACCTTC.

The chain recombines TRBV30 with TRBJ1-1; D may be TRBD1 (6 bases). Trimming left V 4 bases short and J 6 bases short, with 18 bases between. The CDR3 contains 14 residues. Germline lookup yields CDR1 GTSNPN and CDR2 SVGIG (reference sequence). The CDR3 DNA reads TGTGCCTGGAACAGACTTCCAGGGGCCCCTGAAGCTTTCTTT. Amino acid sequence: CAWNRLPGAPEAFF.

The rearrangement joins TRBV29-1 to TRBJ1-3; 7 nucleotides match TRBD1. Per germline, CDR1 SQVTM and CDR2 ANQGSEA. This CDR3 region has 14 residues. Trimming took 7 bases from V and 2 from J; bases not matched to a gene: 8. The CDR3 coding sequence is TGCAGCGCCACAAAGACAGGGACTGGAAACACCATATATTTT. It specifies CSATKTGTGNTIYF.

The chain has TRBV19 and TRBJ2-2, with D possibly being TRBD2 (6 bases). This CDR3 spans 17 amino acids. The V gene's germline CDR1 is LNHDA and CDR2 SQIVND (reference sequence). V was pared by 5 bases and J by 3 bases, with 19 bases between. CDR3 DNA: TGTGCCAGTAGTCCCGGGGGAGCGGGTCCCTACACCGGGGAGCTGTTTTTT. This translates into CASSPGGAGPYTGELFF.

A few counts support this clone. V gene TRBV4-1 combines with J gene TRBJ2-1; tentative D call: TRBD1 (6 bases). Germline V CDR1 and CDR2: MGHRA, YSYEKL. Trimming left V 5 bases short and J 4 bases short, with 15 bases between. The CDR3 loop spans 15 amino acids. The CDR3 coding sequence is TGCGCCAGCAGCTCAGGGGCACTAGTGTACAATGAGCAGTTCTTC. Amino acids: CASSSGALVYNEQFF.

This clone is a singleton in its sample. This chain joins TRBV21-1 and TRBJ2-1; the table's D gene call, TRBD2, was not cross checked with the DNA. TRBV21-1 represents a pseudogene. This CDR3 contains 17 residues. CDR3 nucleotides: TGTGCCAGCAGCACTCAATCGGGGACTAGCGCGCACAATGAGCAGTTCTTC. Protein product: CASSTQSGTSAHNEQFF.

The chain employs TRBV12-5 and TRBJ2-1; TRBD1 matches 7 bases. The CDR3 totals 14 residues. V gave up 5 bases and J gave up 6 bases; unmatched junction bases: 7. The germline V gene encodes CDR1 LGHNT and CDR2 FRNRAP. This CDR3 reads CASGAGTALNEQFF. The CDR3 DNA sequence: TGTGCTAGTGGTGCCGGGACAGCACTCAATGAGCAGTTCTTC. Drawing the rest from reference TRBV12-5 and TRBJ2-1, the complete variable domain is DARVTQTPRHKVTEMGQEVTMRCQPILGHNTVFWYRQTMMQGLELLAYFRNRAPLDDSGMPKDRFSAEMPDATLATLKIQPSEPRDSAVYFCASGAGTALNEQFFGPGTRLTVL.

The chain employs TRBV4-1 and TRBJ2-7, with 8 bases fitting TRBD1. Per germline, CDR1 MGHRA and CDR2 YSYEKL. V lost 0 bases and J lost 1; bases outside the gene matches: 11. This CDR3 is built from 18 residues. CDR3 sequence: CASSQDARWTGRSYEQYF. CDR3 DNA sequence: TGCGCCAGCAGCCAAGATGCCCGGTGGACAGGGCGTTCCTACGAGCAGTACTTC.

V and J are TRBV6-4 and TRBJ1-2; the D is unclear. The V and J ends lost 6 bases and 5 bases respectively, with 19 bases between them. The CDR3 consists of 15 residues. Germline V CDR1 and CDR2: MRHNA, SNTAGT. The CDR3 reads CASSPEATRGYGYTF. The CDR3 nucleotides read TGTGCCAGCAGCCCTGAAGCGACGCGCGGGTATGGCTACACCTTC.

This chain uses TRBV3-1 (or the pseudogene TRBV3-2) with TRBJ2-7; maybe TRBD1 (6 bases). The length of the CDR3 is 14 residues. CDR1 LGHDT and CDR2 YNNKEL come from the germline V gene (reference sequence). Trimming left V 3 bases short and J 4 bases short, with 13 bases between. For the CDR3, the DNA is TGTGCCAGCAGCCACGAGGGGGTAAGGTACGAGCAGTACTTC. It yields the protein CASSHEGVRYEQYF.

The CDR3 protein is CASSLDRRTGVTDTQYF. CDR3 bases: TGTGCCAGCAGCTTAGACCGAAGGACAGGGGTGACAGATACGCAGTATTTT. The gene calls are TRBV7-9 and TRBJ2-3; TRBD1 aligns across 9 bases. Looked up from germline, CDR1 is SEHNR and CDR2 is FQNEAQ (reference sequence). The trim removed 1 base at V and 3 bases at J, leaving 8 bases unmatched. This CDR3 region has 17 residues.